This T cell receptor beta chain was recovered during a study of technical replicates of blood from several donors. The method was immunoSEQ multiplex PCR; TCRdb's version includes in-frame clones alone and lacks a portion of them. Of about 62,000 clones in the sample, about 89% were seen once. Germline CDR1 is SNHLY and CDR2 is FYNNEI. V lost 6 bases and J 5 bases, leaving 11 bases between the germline ends. The CDR3 length is 14 residues. What was sequenced was PBMCs. The TCR sequence derives from a human donor in good health. Some clones in this sample may be carry-over from other donors' samples. The chain has TRBV2 and TRBJ1-6; D gene uncertain. CDR3: CASRRERDNSPLHF. The CDR3 DNA sequence: TGTGCCAGCAGGAGGGAAAGAGATAATTCACCCCTCCACTTT.